Each of the 10 T cell receptor beta chains below was sequenced from the same sample in a study of cytomegalovirus exposure and HLA in healthy donors. The PCR used 60 Vbeta and 13 Jbeta primers. Libraries were prepared by immunoSEQ multiplex PCR; TCRdb keeps only in-frame clonotypes and omits some of them. The sample yields 150,000 to 200,000 clones, 60% to 80% seen once. Specimen: PBMCs. These receptors were taken from a female donor in good health and CMV-seronegative.

This chain links TRBV5-6 with TRBJ2-3, with D possibly being TRBD1 (5 bases). Germline CDR1 reads SGHDT; CDR2 reads YYEEEE. CDR3 length equals 16 residues. V lost 3 bases and J 1 base, leaving 15 bases between the germline ends. CDR3 sequence reads: CASSWGTGLGTDTQYF. DNA of the CDR3: TGTGCCAGCAGCTGGGGTACAGGTCTCGGCACAGATACGCAGTATTTT.

The V and J genes are TRBV7-3 and TRBJ2-1; TRBD1 agrees at 9 bases. The CDR3 has 14 amino acids. Losses at the gene ends were 6 bases for V and 9 bases for J; bases not matched to a gene: 9. Germline CDR1 reads SGHTA; CDR2 reads FQGTGA. Written as DNA, the CDR3 is TGTGCCAGCAGTCCTCGACAGGGGGTCGGTGAGCAGTTCTTC. It yields the protein CASSPRQGVGEQFF.

This chain joins TRBV19 and TRBJ1-2; 8 bases line up with TRBD1. V gave up 5 bases and J gave up 6 bases; unmatched junction bases: 5. Looked up from germline, CDR1 is LNHDA and CDR2 is SQIVND (reference sequence). The CDR3 extends over 13 amino acids. In DNA form, the CDR3 reads TGTGCCAGTAGTTTGACAGGGGAGAATGGCTACACCTTC. Translating gives CASSLTGENGYTF.

The chain couples TRBV6-6 to TRBJ1-1, with a weak D call TRBD1 (6 bases). The V end lost 4 bases, the J end lost 2 bases, and 14 bases lay between the germline ends. This CDR3 is 15 amino acids long. Germline V gene lookup returns CDR1 MNHNY and CDR2 SVGAGI (reference sequence). The CDR3 loop reads CASSSLPDRNTEAFF. DNA of the CDR3: TGTGCCAGCAGTTCACTGCCGGACAGAAACACTGAAGCTTTCTTT.

The chain recombines TRBV11-2 with TRBJ1-1; no clear D. The CDR3 has 14 residues. Germline V lookup: CDR1 SGHAT, CDR2 FQNNGV. The V end lost 1 base, the J end lost 3 bases, and 9 bases lay between the germline ends. The CDR3 DNA reads as TGTGCCAGCAGCTTAGTGGGCATGGACACTGAAGCTTTCTTT. Translated, it gives CASSLVGMDTEAFF.

This clone was found a few times. The gene calls are TRBV15 and TRBJ1-4; D gene ambiguous. This CDR3 spans 15 amino acids. Per germline, CDR1 LNHNV and CDR2 YYDKDF (reference sequence). V was trimmed by 1 base and J by 3 bases, leaving 9 bases between them. In DNA form, the CDR3 reads TGTGCCACCAGCAGAGGCGGCAGCCCTAATGAAAAACTGTTTTTT. Translated: CATSRGGSPNEKLFF.

The chain is built from TRBV7-2 and TRBJ2-7; D ambiguous. Trimming removed 5 bases at V and 2 bases at J, with 10 bases between. The germline gives CDR1 SGHTA, CDR2 FQGNSA. CDR3 size: 13 residues. The CDR3 loop is CASSPHIAYEQYF. The CDR3 DNA reads TGTGCCAGCAGCCCCCACATTGCCTACGAGCAGTACTTC. The whole variable domain, remainder taken from reference TRBV7-2 and TRBJ2-7, is GAGVSQSPSNKVTEKGKDVELRCDPISGHTALYWYRQSLGQGLEFLIYFQGNSAPDKSGLPSDRFSAERTGGSVSTLTIQRTQQEDSAVYLCASSPHIAYEQYFGPGTRLTVT.

This clone was recorded once. The chain couples TRBV28 to TRBJ2-7; weak D call: TRBD1 (6 bases). This CDR3 spans 16 amino acids. Germline V gene lookup returns CDR1 MDHEN and CDR2 SYDVKM. V lost 8 bases to trimming and J lost 2 bases, with 22 bases between them. The CDR3 here is CASADSQVTGAYEQYF. The DNA of the CDR3 is TGTGCCAGCGCTGACTCCCAGGTGACAGGCGCCTACGAGCAGTACTTC.

The chain uses TRBV19 and TRBJ1-1, with no clear D. V was trimmed by 1 base and J by 0 bases, leaving 6 bases between them. Germline CDR1 and CDR2: LNHDA and SQIVND (reference sequence). This CDR3 comprises 14 residues. CDR3 amino acids: CASSIVQLNTEAFF. CDR3 coding DNA: TGTGCCAGTAGTATAGTACAGTTGAACACTGAAGCTTTCTTT.

V is TRBV19 and J is TRBJ2-7; 8 positions agree with TRBD2. V dropped 8 bases and J dropped 4; count of bases not matched to a gene: 10. The germline V gene encodes CDR1 LNHDA and CDR2 SQIVND (reference sequence). The CDR3 runs to 14 residues. CDR3 in amino acids: CASGSGGIGYEQYF. CDR3 bases: TGTGCCAGTGGGAGCGGGGGTATCGGTTACGAGCAGTACTTC.